This T cell receptor beta chain was identified in a study of blood T cell repertoires in COVID-19. Repertoires were generated with immunoSEQ multiplex PCR, while TCRdb's copy carries only in-frame clones and drops some. The table shows around 290,000 clones, with approximately 86% occurring only once. Patients from Seattle were sampled longitudinally, starting during active infection. With V trimmed by 7 bases and J by 4 bases, 6 bases remained unmatched. The CDR3 sequence is 13 residues long. Per germline, CDR1 LNHNV and CDR2 YYDKDF (reference sequence). V and J are TRBV15 and TRBJ1-2, with 7 bases aligning to TRBD1. The source is a woman in her sixties or seventies with COVID-19, enrolled during active disease. Sequenced input: peripheral blood. The CDR3 nucleotides read TGTGCCACCACCCCGACAGGGAGCTATGGCTACACCTTC. This gives the protein CATTPTGSYGYTF. The full variable domain, completed using reference TRBV15 and TRBJ1-2, is DAMVIQNPRYQVTQFGKPVTLSCSQTLNHNVMYWYQQKSSQAPKLLFHYYDKDFNNEADTPDNFQSRRPNTSFCFLDIRSPGLGDTAMYLCATTPTGSYGYTFGSGTRLTVV.